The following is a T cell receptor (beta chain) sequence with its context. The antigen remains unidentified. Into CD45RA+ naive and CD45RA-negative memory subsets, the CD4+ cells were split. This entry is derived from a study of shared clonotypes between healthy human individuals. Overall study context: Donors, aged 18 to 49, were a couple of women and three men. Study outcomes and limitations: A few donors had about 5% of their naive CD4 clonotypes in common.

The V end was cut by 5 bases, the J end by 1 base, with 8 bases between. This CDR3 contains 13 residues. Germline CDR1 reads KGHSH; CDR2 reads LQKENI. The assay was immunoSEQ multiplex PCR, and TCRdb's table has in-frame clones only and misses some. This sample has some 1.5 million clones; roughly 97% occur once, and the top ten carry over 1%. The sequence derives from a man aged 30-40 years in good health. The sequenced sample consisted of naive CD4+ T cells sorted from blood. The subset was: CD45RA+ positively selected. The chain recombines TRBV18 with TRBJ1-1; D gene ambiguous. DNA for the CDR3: TGTGCCAGCTCATTTGACCCGAACACTGAAGCTTTCTTT. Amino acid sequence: CASSFDPNTEAFF.